These T cell receptor beta chains were read from a single sample in a study of shared clonotypes between healthy human individuals. The table came from immunoSEQ multiplex PCR; TCRdb's copy has only in-frame clones and leaves some out. The data hold roughly 550,000 clones, with over 95% observed a single time. Input material: naive CD8+ T cells sorted from blood. These receptors came from a woman aged 30 to 39 in good health. Both conserved end residues are part of each CDR3. D genes are given only for firm matches. The size field is filled for only some rows; it gives once, few, many or a size class.

abundance,j_gene,d_gene,v_gene,CDR3nt,CDR3aa
-,TRBJ1-5,TRBD1,TRBV7-6,TGTGCCAGCAGCGCGACAGGGTTTGGCAATCAGCCCCAGCATTTT,CASSATGFGNQPQHF
-,TRBJ1-5,-,TRBV6-1,TGTGCCAGCAGTGAGGGGGGGACAACGGCTGTGCAGCCCCAGCATTTT,CASSEGGTTAVQPQHF
-,TRBJ2-2,-,TRBV27,TGTGCCAGCAGTTTCGGAACAGGGTTACACGGGGAGCTGTTTTTT,CASSFGTGLHGELFF
-,TRBJ2-7,-,TRBV9,TGTGCCAGCAGCCCCGGTGCCGGGAACTACGAGCAGTACTTC,CASSPGAGNYEQYF
-,TRBJ2-7,TRBD1,TRBV7-9,TGTGCCAGCAGCTCCCGCACAGGGGGCGCTGGACAATACGAGCAGTACTTC,CASSSRTGGAGQYEQYF
-,TRBJ1-2,-,TRBV4-1,TGCGCCAGCAGCCAAGATGAGACAGTCTATGGCTACACCTTC,CASSQDETVYGYTF
-,TRBJ1-5,-,TRBV6-1,TGTGCCAGCAGTGAATTAAAGGGGTTCGGTCAGCCCCAGCATTTT,CASSELKGFGQPQHF
-,TRBJ2-7,-,TRBV28,TGTGCCAGCAGTTCTCAAGACAGGAGCTCCTACGAGCAGTACTTC,CASSSQDRSSYEQYF
-,TRBJ2-1,-,TRBV5-8,TGTGCCAGCAGCTTAAGCGAGCAGTTCTTC,CASSLSEQFF
-,TRBJ1-1,TRBD1,TRBV28,TGTGCCAGCAGTCCCCTAATAGGGGGCCACACTGAAGCTTTCTTT,CASSPLIGGHTEAFF
-,TRBJ2-7,TRBD1,TRBV5-6,TGTGCCAGCAGCCCACTGGGACAGGGGGCCTACGAGCAGTACTTC,CASSPLGQGAYEQYF
-,TRBJ2-7,-,TRBV2,TGTGCCAGCAGGGACCCTAGCGCTGGAGGGCCTTACGAGCAGTACTTC,CASRDPSAGGPYEQYF
-,TRBJ2-7,-,TRBV28,TGTGCCAGCAGTTTGGGCCTTGGAGTACACTCCTACGAGCAGTACTTC,CASSLGLGVHSYEQYF
once,TRBJ1-1,-,TRBV19,TGTGCCAGTAGTATAGACCCGGAGACTGAAGCTTTCTTT,CASSIDPETEAFF
-,TRBJ2-7,-,TRBV18,TGTGCCAGCTCACCACCAGGACAAGACTCCTACGAGCAGTACTTC,CASSPPGQDSYEQYF
-,TRBJ2-3,-,TRBV28,TGTGCCAGCAGTTTACGGGACTTCTGGGATACGCAGTATTTT,CASSLRDFWDTQYF
-,TRBJ1-1,-,TRBV7-9,TGTGCCAGCAGCTTACTTGGGGGACGGAGCACTGAAGCTTTCTTT,CASSLLGGRSTEAFF
-,TRBJ2-2,-,TRBV2,TGTGCCAGCTTTTCGGGGGCAGGAGGGGAGCTGTTTTTT,CASFSGAGGELFF
-,TRBJ2-5,-,TRBV9,TGTGCCAGCAGCGTAGATATCAGTGAGACCCAGTACTTC,CASSVDISETQYF
-,TRBJ2-1,-,TRBV7-9,TGTGCCAGCAGCCCCGAGGGAAGGGAGAGTGGGAATGAGCAGTTCTTC,CASSPEGRESGNEQFF
-,TRBJ2-5,-,TRBV6-6,TGTGCCAGCAGTTACCCTCACAGGGTTGGAGAGACCCAGTACTTC,CASSYPHRVGETQYF
-,TRBJ2-1,TRBD2,TRBV19,TGTGCCAGTGGAGCGGGGGCTAGCGGAGTCTCCTACAATGAGCAGTTCTTC,CASGAGASGVSYNEQFF
-,TRBJ2-1,TRBD1,TRBV11-3,TGTGCCAGCAGCGGGACGGGACAGGGTTACAATGAGCAGTTCTTC,CASSGTGQGYNEQFF
-,TRBJ1-1,-,TRBV5-1,TGCGCCAGCAGCCCCGGGACATATAACACTGAAGCTTTCTTT,CASSPGTYNTEAFF
-,TRBJ2-7,-,TRBV27,TGTGCCAGCAGTTCAAGGTTAGCATTCGAGCAGTACTTC,CASSSRLAFEQYF
-,TRBJ1-1,TRBD1,TRBV9,TGTGCCAGCTCGACAGGGAGGCAGACTGAAGCTTTCTTT,CASSTGRQTEAFF
-,TRBJ1-1,-,TRBV29-1,TGCAGCGTTGAAGCAGATGTAGGGATGAACACTGAAGCTTTCTTT,CSVEADVGMNTEAFF
-,TRBJ1-2,-,TRBV19,TGTGCCAGTAGTATCGACAGCGGACACTATGGCTACACCTTC,CASSIDSGHYGYTF
once,TRBJ1-1,-,TRBV5-1,TGCGCCAGCAGCTCGGTCATAAGTTCCGGTTCGGACACTGAAGCTTTCTTT,CASSSVISSGSDTEAFF
-,TRBJ2-7,-,TRBV2,TGTGCCAGCAGGGGGGGACGGTTGTACTTC,CASRGGRLYF
-,TRBJ1-3,TRBD1,TRBV15,TGTGCCACCAGCAGAGGCCGGGACAGGGGGCCTGGAAACACCATATATTTT,CATSRGRDRGPGNTIYF
-,TRBJ2-3,TRBD2,TRBV27,TGTGCCACCTCTAGCGGGAGTAGCCCAGATACGCAGTATTTT,CATSSGSSPDTQYF